A selection of T cell receptor beta chains follows, all from one sample in a study of T cell repertoires in cytomegalovirus infection. These receptors are not linked to any known antigen. Via MiXCR, TCRdb re-called the reads, giving one row per CDR3 protein. The sample carries around 900,000 distinct CDR3 sequences, around 30% recorded once. The specimen comprised cultured CD8+ T cells from PBMCs, sampled from culture after CMV antigen stimulation. Receptors originate from a human donor in good health (CMV status not recorded). Some clones in this sample may be carry-over from other donors' samples. The CDR3 runs from the conserved cysteine through the conserved F or W. A D gene is named only where the DNA matches it firmly. Clone size is given for some rows only: seen once, a few or many times, or a class if the clone is expanded.

CDR3nt: TGCGCCAGCAGCCTTTCTGACCCCAGAAAGGAAAAACTGTTTTTT
CDR3aa: CASSLSDPRKEKLFF
v_gene: TRBV4-1
d_gene: NA
abundance: NA
j_gene: TRBJ1-4

CDR3nt: TGTGCCAGCAGTTTTCTTACTGCCCGCACAGATACGCAGTATTTT
CDR3aa: CASSFLTARTDTQYF
v_gene: TRBV12-3/TRBV12-4
d_gene: NA
abundance: NA
j_gene: TRBJ2-3

CDR3nt: TGTGCCAGCAGCTTAGATAGAAGGGGTGAGCAGTTCTTC
CDR3aa: CASSLDRRGEQFF
v_gene: TRBV11-2
d_gene: NA
abundance: few
j_gene: TRBJ2-1

CDR3nt: TGTGCCAGCAGCTTAGAAGGGGCCAATGAGCAGTTCTTC
CDR3aa: CASSLEGANEQFF
v_gene: TRBV7-2
d_gene: NA
abundance: many
j_gene: TRBJ2-1

CDR3nt: TGTGCCAGTAGTACCAACCGGGACAGTCATGAAAAACTGTTTTTT
CDR3aa: CASSTNRDSHEKLFF
v_gene: TRBV19
d_gene: TRBD1
abundance: NA
j_gene: TRBJ1-4

CDR3nt: TGTGCCAGCAGCGTAGGAAGGGGACGCACTGAAGCTTTCTTT
CDR3aa: CASSVGRGRTEAFF
v_gene: TRBV9
d_gene: NA
abundance: NA
j_gene: TRBJ1-1

CDR3nt: TGCGCCAGCAGCTTGAACGGGGGATTCACTGAAGCTTTCTTT
CDR3aa: CASSLNGGFTEAFF
v_gene: TRBV5-1
d_gene: NA
abundance: many
j_gene: TRBJ1-1

CDR3nt: TGTGCCACCCGACGGACAGGGAGTACCGGGGAGCTGTTTTTT
CDR3aa: CATRRTGSTGELFF
v_gene: TRBV27
d_gene: TRBD1
abundance: NA
j_gene: TRBJ2-2

CDR3nt: TGTGCCAGCAGTACGACGGGACGCACTGAAGCTTTCTTT
CDR3aa: CASSTTGRTEAFF
v_gene: TRBV2
d_gene: NA
abundance: few
j_gene: TRBJ1-1

CDR3nt: TGTGCCAGCAGCATGAGAGCCGGGACCGAGAACACTGAAGCTTTCTTT
CDR3aa: CASSMRAGTENTEAFF
v_gene: TRBV7-9
d_gene: NA
abundance: NA
j_gene: TRBJ1-1

CDR3nt: TGTGCCAGCGACACTGAAGCTTTCTTT
CDR3aa: CASDTEAFF
v_gene: TRBV28
d_gene: NA
abundance: NA
j_gene: TRBJ1-1

CDR3nt: TGTGCCAGCAGTTCCAGTATGGGGAACACTGAAGCTTTCTTT
CDR3aa: CASSSSMGNTEAFF
v_gene: TRBV6-5
d_gene: NA
abundance: NA
j_gene: TRBJ1-1

CDR3nt: TGCGCCAGCAGCCAAGACATTTTAGCGGGGGGAAACACCGGGGAGCTGTTTTTT
CDR3aa: CASSQDILAGGNTGELFF
v_gene: TRBV4-3
d_gene: TRBD2
abundance: few
j_gene: TRBJ2-2

CDR3nt: TGTGCCAGCAGCTTAGCCGTGGGGCCAGTGAGAAAACTGTTTTTT
CDR3aa: CASSLAVGPVRKLFF
v_gene: TRBV7-8
d_gene: NA
abundance: many
j_gene: TRBJ1-4

CDR3nt: TGTGCCAGCAGCTTAGCGTATCCCTCTGGGGAAAAACTGTTTTTT
CDR3aa: CASSLAYPSGEKLFF
v_gene: TRBV7-2
d_gene: NA
abundance: many
j_gene: TRBJ1-4

CDR3nt: TGTGCCAGCAGTGGGTCGACAGGGGCAAACTACGAGCAGTACTTC
CDR3aa: CASSGSTGANYEQYF
v_gene: TRBV6-1
d_gene: TRBD1
abundance: few
j_gene: TRBJ2-7

CDR3nt: TGTGCCAGTAGTATGGGCAGTAACACTGAAGCTTTCTTT
CDR3aa: CASSMGSNTEAFF
v_gene: TRBV19
d_gene: NA
abundance: NA
j_gene: TRBJ1-1

CDR3nt: TGTGCCAGTAGGGACAGGGTAGTGAGCTCCTACAATGAGCAGTTCTTC
CDR3aa: CASRDRVVSSYNEQFF
v_gene: TRBV19
d_gene: TRBD1
abundance: few
j_gene: TRBJ2-1

CDR3nt: TGTGCCAGCAGCTTACGGGACAGTATAATAGCGGGTAATAGCAATCAGCCCCAGCATTTT
CDR3aa: CASSLRDSIIAGNSNQPQHF
v_gene: TRBV7-3
d_gene: TRBD1
abundance: NA
j_gene: TRBJ1-5

CDR3nt: TGTGCCAGCAGCTTAATAGCGGAACAAGAGACCCAGTACTTC
CDR3aa: CASSLIAEQETQYF
v_gene: TRBV7-8
d_gene: NA
abundance: few
j_gene: TRBJ2-5

CDR3nt: TGCGCCAGCAGCCAGGAAACAGAATTAAGCTCCTACGAGCAGTACTTC
CDR3aa: CASSQETELSSYEQYF
v_gene: TRBV4-1
d_gene: NA
abundance: NA
j_gene: TRBJ2-7

CDR3nt: TGCAGTGCTAGTGACTGGTCCGGGGAGACCCAGTACTTC
CDR3aa: CSASDWSGETQYF
v_gene: TRBV20-1
d_gene: NA
abundance: NA
j_gene: TRBJ2-5

CDR3nt: TGCGCCAGCAACCCCGGGACAGGGGAGGACGAGCAGTACTTC
CDR3aa: CASNPGTGEDEQYF
v_gene: TRBV5-1
d_gene: TRBD1
abundance: few
j_gene: TRBJ2-7

CDR3nt: TGTGCCAGCAGTTACTCGGAGCGCTTGAACACTGAAGCTTTCTTT
CDR3aa: CASSYSERLNTEAFF
v_gene: TRBV6-2/TRBV6-3
d_gene: NA
abundance: NA
j_gene: TRBJ1-1

CDR3nt: TGTGCCAGCAGCTTAGGGGTCTGGCAGGGGCCCTATGAAAAACTGTTTTTT
CDR3aa: CASSLGVWQGPYEKLFF
v_gene: TRBV7-2
d_gene: NA
abundance: many
j_gene: TRBJ1-4

CDR3nt: TGTGCCAGCAGCTTAGCCCCTTTTGATACGCAGTATTTT
CDR3aa: CASSLAPFDTQYF
v_gene: TRBV7-2
d_gene: NA
abundance: NA
j_gene: TRBJ2-3

CDR3nt: TGTGCCAGCAGGAAACAGGAGAACACTGAAGCTTTCTTT
CDR3aa: CASRKQENTEAFF
v_gene: TRBV7-2
d_gene: NA
abundance: many
j_gene: TRBJ1-1

CDR3nt: TGCGCCAGCAGCTCGCGGGGTGGGGCGTCCAAAAACATTCAGTACTTC
CDR3aa: CASSSRGGASKNIQYF
v_gene: TRBV5-1
d_gene: NA
abundance: few
j_gene: TRBJ2-4

CDR3nt: TGTTCCAGCAGCCAAGAAAACGCAGCTAACTATGGCTACACCTTC
CDR3aa: CSSSQENAANYGYTF
v_gene: TRBV4-2
d_gene: NA
abundance: NA
j_gene: TRBJ1-2

CDR3nt: TGTGCCAGCAGCTTTTTCGGCTCGACCTACAATGAGCAGTTCTTC
CDR3aa: CASSFFGSTYNEQFF
v_gene: TRBV13
d_gene: NA
abundance: few
j_gene: TRBJ2-1

CDR3nt: TGTGCCAGCAGCAATTTCAGGGGTGATGAGCAGTTCTTC
CDR3aa: CASSNFRGDEQFF
v_gene: TRBV7-6
d_gene: NA
abundance: NA
j_gene: TRBJ2-1

CDR3nt: TGTGCCAGCAGCTCGACGGGGGGGCGCTTCGGCGAGCAGTACTTC
CDR3aa: CASSSTGGRFGEQYF
v_gene: TRBV6-6
d_gene: TRBD2
abundance: NA
j_gene: TRBJ2-7

CDR3nt: TGTGCCAGCAGGTTGACAGGGAGTTTCTATGGCTACACCTTC
CDR3aa: CASRLTGSFYGYTF
v_gene: TRBV12-3/TRBV12-4
d_gene: TRBD1
abundance: few
j_gene: TRBJ1-2

CDR3nt: TGTGCCAGCAGACAGATCAGGAACACTGAAGCTTTCTTT
CDR3aa: CASRQIRNTEAFF
v_gene: TRBV12-3/TRBV12-4
d_gene: NA
abundance: NA
j_gene: TRBJ1-1

CDR3nt: TGTGCCAGTAGTGGGATTGGTATCAATCAGCCCCAGCATTTT
CDR3aa: CASSGIGINQPQHF
v_gene: TRBV19
d_gene: NA
abundance: few
j_gene: TRBJ1-5

CDR3nt: TGTGCCAGCAGGACCCGGGGGGCTAGCGGGGCAATCACAGATACGCAGTATTTT
CDR3aa: CASRTRGASGAITDTQYF
v_gene: TRBV6-8
d_gene: TRBD2
abundance: once
j_gene: TRBJ2-3

CDR3nt: TGTGCCAGTAGTCTCTCCCGGGGGGCCACAGATACGCAGTATTTT
CDR3aa: CASSLSRGATDTQYF
v_gene: TRBV19
d_gene: NA
abundance: few
j_gene: TRBJ2-3

CDR3nt: TGTGCCAGCAGCGACAATCTAGCGGGGGGCACAGATACGCAGTATTTT
CDR3aa: CASSDNLAGGTDTQYF
v_gene: TRBV9
d_gene: TRBD2
abundance: NA
j_gene: TRBJ2-3

CDR3nt: TGTGCCAGCAGTGAAGGCTGGGAGGATACGCAGTATTTT
CDR3aa: CASSEGWEDTQYF
v_gene: TRBV2
d_gene: NA
abundance: few
j_gene: TRBJ2-3

CDR3nt: TGTGCCTGTCAAGGGGCCAACGTCCTGACTTTC
CDR3aa: CACQGANVLTF
v_gene: TRBV6-2/TRBV6-3
d_gene: NA
abundance: NA
j_gene: TRBJ2-6

CDR3nt: TGTGCCAACAGCCCAGAGCGGGGGGGCGGACGTCTAGCCAAAAACATTCAGTACTTC
CDR3aa: CANSPERGGGRLAKNIQYF
v_gene: TRBV11-1
d_gene: TRBD2
abundance: NA
j_gene: TRBJ2-4

CDR3nt: TGTGCCAGCACCCTTGGACTCCCCTATGGCTACACCTTC
CDR3aa: CASTLGLPYGYTF
v_gene: TRBV12-3/TRBV12-4
d_gene: NA
abundance: NA
j_gene: TRBJ1-2

CDR3nt: TGTGCCAGCAGTAACTCCTTCAGCTCCTACAATGAGCAGTTCTTC
CDR3aa: CASSNSFSSYNEQFF
v_gene: TRBV6-2/TRBV6-3
d_gene: NA
abundance: few
j_gene: TRBJ2-1

CDR3nt: TGTGCCAGCAGCCGCGACAAAAGCTGGGGTTTCAATCAGCCCCAGCATTTT
CDR3aa: CASSRDKSWGFNQPQHF
v_gene: TRBV7-8
d_gene: NA
abundance: NA
j_gene: TRBJ1-5

CDR3nt: TGTGCCAGTAGTCCTTGGGCTAGCGGGGGGTTTCAAGAGACCCAGTACTTC
CDR3aa: CASSPWASGGFQETQYF
v_gene: TRBV19
d_gene: TRBD2
abundance: few
j_gene: TRBJ2-5

CDR3nt: TGTGCCGGCGTTCTGGGACAGCCGATCTCTGGAAACACCATATATTTT
CDR3aa: CAGVLGQPISGNTIYF
v_gene: TRBV2
d_gene: TRBD1
abundance: once
j_gene: TRBJ1-3

CDR3nt: TGTGCCAGCAGCCAAGCGGCCCCAGGTGCCTATGGCTACACCTTC
CDR3aa: CASSQAAPGAYGYTF
v_gene: TRBV3-1
d_gene: NA
abundance: few
j_gene: TRBJ1-2

CDR3nt: TGCGCCAGCAGATCTAACACAGATACGCAGTATTTT
CDR3aa: CASRSNTDTQYF
v_gene: TRBV4-1
d_gene: NA
abundance: few
j_gene: TRBJ2-3

CDR3nt: TGTGCCAGCAGCTTAGTTAGAGTGGTCTATGGCTACACCTTC
CDR3aa: CASSLVRVVYGYTF
v_gene: TRBV7-9
d_gene: NA
abundance: NA
j_gene: TRBJ1-2

CDR3nt: TGTGCCAGCAGTGAGGAGGGTTACACTGAAGCTTTCTTT
CDR3aa: CASSEEGYTEAFF
v_gene: TRBV6-1
d_gene: NA
abundance: few
j_gene: TRBJ1-1

CDR3nt: TGTGCCAGCAGTCAAACGGCCACCGGGGAGCTGTTTTTT
CDR3aa: CASSQTATGELFF
v_gene: TRBV12-3/TRBV12-4
d_gene: NA
abundance: once
j_gene: TRBJ2-2

CDR3nt: TGTGCCAGCAGTTTTTCGGGGGTTGGCTCCTACGAGCAGTACTTC
CDR3aa: CASSFSGVGSYEQYF
v_gene: TRBV27
d_gene: NA
abundance: NA
j_gene: TRBJ2-7

CDR3nt: TGTGCCAGCAGCCTTCTCATGGGGTACATGAACACTGAAGCTTTCTTT
CDR3aa: CASSLLMGYMNTEAFF
v_gene: TRBV5-6
d_gene: NA
abundance: NA
j_gene: TRBJ1-1

CDR3nt: TGTGCCAGCAGCCGGGACAGACAGGCCTTGAAACTGTTTTTT
CDR3aa: CASSRDRQALKLFF
v_gene: TRBV7-9
d_gene: TRBD1
abundance: few
j_gene: TRBJ1-4

CDR3nt: TGTGCCAGCACCCTGGGGCAGGCTTATGGCTACACCTTC
CDR3aa: CASTLGQAYGYTF
v_gene: TRBV6-6
d_gene: NA
abundance: NA
j_gene: TRBJ1-2

CDR3nt: TGTGCCAGCAGGGTTTTCAGCTCCTATAATTCACCCCTCCACTTT
CDR3aa: CASRVFSSYNSPLHF
v_gene: TRBV6-5
d_gene: NA
abundance: NA
j_gene: TRBJ1-6

CDR3nt: TGTGCCAGCAGTGAAGATAGAGATAACTCCTATAATTCACCCCTCCACTTT
CDR3aa: CASSEDRDNSYNSPLHF
v_gene: TRBV6-1
d_gene: NA
abundance: NA
j_gene: TRBJ1-6

CDR3nt: TGCAGTGCTAGAGGATATCAGGGGCCCTATAATTCACCCCTCCACTTT
CDR3aa: CSARGYQGPYNSPLHF
v_gene: TRBV20-1
d_gene: NA
abundance: few
j_gene: TRBJ1-6

CDR3nt: TGTGCCAGCAGCGACTCCGGGACAGGTGAAGCTTTCTTT
CDR3aa: CASSDSGTGEAFF
v_gene: TRBV7-6
d_gene: TRBD1
abundance: many
j_gene: TRBJ1-1